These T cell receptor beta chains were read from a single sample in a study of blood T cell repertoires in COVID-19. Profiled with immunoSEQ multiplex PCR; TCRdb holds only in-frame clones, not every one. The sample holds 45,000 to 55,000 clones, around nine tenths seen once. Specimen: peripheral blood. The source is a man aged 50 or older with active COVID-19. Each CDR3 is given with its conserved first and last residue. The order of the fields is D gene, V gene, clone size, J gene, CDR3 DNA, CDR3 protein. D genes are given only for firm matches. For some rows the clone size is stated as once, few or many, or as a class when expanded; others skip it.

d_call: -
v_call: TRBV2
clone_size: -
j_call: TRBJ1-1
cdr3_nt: TGTGCCAGGGGGGGGCTAGGAAACACTGAAGCTTTCTTT
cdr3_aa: CARGGLGNTEAFF

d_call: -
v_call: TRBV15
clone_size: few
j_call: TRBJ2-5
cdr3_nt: TGTGCCACCAAGGGGGGGGCCCAAGAGACCCAGTACTTC
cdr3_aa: CATKGGAQETQYF

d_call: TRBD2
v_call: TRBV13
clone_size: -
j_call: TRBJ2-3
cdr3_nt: TGTGCCAGCAGCTTACGCCTAGCGGGGGGGACAGATACGCAGTATTTT
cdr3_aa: CASSLRLAGGTDTQYF

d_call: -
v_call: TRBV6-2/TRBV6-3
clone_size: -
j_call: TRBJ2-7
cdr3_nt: TGTGCCAGCAGCCTCCAGGGCGAGCAGTACTTC
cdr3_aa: CASSLQGEQYF

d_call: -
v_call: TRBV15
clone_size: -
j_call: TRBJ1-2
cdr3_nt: TGTGCCACCAGTTCAACACAGGGAAGCGGCTACACCTTC
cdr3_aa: CATSSTQGSGYTF

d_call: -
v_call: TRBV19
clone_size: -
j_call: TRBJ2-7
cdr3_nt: TGTGCCAGTAGTCCGCGGGCGGGGAGCTCCTACGAGCAGTACTTC
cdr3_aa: CASSPRAGSSYEQYF

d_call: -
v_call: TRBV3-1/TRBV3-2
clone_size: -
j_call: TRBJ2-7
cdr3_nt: TGTGCCAGCAGCCAAGGGGGACTGCAGTACGAGCAGTACTTC
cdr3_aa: CASSQGGLQYEQYF

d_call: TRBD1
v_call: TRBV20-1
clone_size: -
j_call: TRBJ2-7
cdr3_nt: TGCAGTGCTAGTCAGCCGGGACAGGACTACGAGCAGTACTTC
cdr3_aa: CSASQPGQDYEQYF

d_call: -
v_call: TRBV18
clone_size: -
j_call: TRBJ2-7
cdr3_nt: TGTGCCAGCTCTCGGCGGGACAGCGCGGTCTACGAGCAGTACTTC
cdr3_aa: CASSRRDSAVYEQYF

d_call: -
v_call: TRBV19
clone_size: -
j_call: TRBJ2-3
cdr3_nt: TGTGCCAGTAGTATTAGAATTTACAGGGCCCCGGATAAGCAGTATTTT
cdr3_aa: CASSIRIYRAPDKQYF

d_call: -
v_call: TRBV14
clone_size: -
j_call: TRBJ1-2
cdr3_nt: TGTGCCAGCAGCCAAGACAGGGGTAGTGACTACACCTTC
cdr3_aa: CASSQDRGSDYTF

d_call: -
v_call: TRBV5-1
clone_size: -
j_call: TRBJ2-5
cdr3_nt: TGCGCCAGCAGCGGGACGGGACATCCGCAGGGGACCCAGTACTTC
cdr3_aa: CASSGTGHPQGTQYF

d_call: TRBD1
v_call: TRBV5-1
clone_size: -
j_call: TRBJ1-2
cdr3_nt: TGCGCCAGCAGCTTAGGCGAGGGGGCAGGGGGCTACACCTTC
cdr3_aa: CASSLGEGAGGYTF

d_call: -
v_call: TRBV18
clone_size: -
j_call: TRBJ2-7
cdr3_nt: TGTGCCAGCTCACGAGGCCAGACCTACGAGCAGTACTTC
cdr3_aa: CASSRGQTYEQYF

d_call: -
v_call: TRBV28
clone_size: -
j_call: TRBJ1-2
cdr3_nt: TGTGCCAGCAGTTTGAGACTCGCGGGCTATGGCTACACCTTC
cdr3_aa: CASSLRLAGYGYTF

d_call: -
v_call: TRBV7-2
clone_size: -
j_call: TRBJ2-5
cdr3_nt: TGTGCCAGCAGCCCACGGACAGCCAGGCAAGAGACCCAGTACTTC
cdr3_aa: CASSPRTARQETQYF

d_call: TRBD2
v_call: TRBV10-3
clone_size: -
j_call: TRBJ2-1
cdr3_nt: TGTGCCATCAGATCGGGACTAGCGAAATACAATGAGCAGTTCTTC
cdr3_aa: CAIRSGLAKYNEQFF

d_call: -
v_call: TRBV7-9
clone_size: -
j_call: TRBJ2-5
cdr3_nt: TGTGCCAGCAGCTCCACAAGTTTGACTGGAACTCAGACCCAGTACTTC
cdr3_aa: CASSSTSLTGTQTQYF

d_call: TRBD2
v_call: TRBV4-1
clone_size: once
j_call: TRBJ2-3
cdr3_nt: TGCGCCAGCAGCCAAGATGCTAGCGGGGGGGCATATACGCAGTATTTT
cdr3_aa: CASSQDASGGAYTQYF

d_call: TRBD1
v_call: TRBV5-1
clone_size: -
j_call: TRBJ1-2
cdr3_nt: TGCGCCAGCAGCGCGGGGACAGGGACCGGCTACACCTTC
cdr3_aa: CASSAGTGTGYTF

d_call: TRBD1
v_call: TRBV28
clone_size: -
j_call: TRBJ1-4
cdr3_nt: TGTGCCAGCAGTTTACCCGGGACAGCAAATGAAAAACTGTTTTTT
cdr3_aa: CASSLPGTANEKLFF

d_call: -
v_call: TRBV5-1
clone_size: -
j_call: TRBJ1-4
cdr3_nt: TGCGCCAGCAGCTTGGACACCTCTAATGAAAAACTGTTTTTT
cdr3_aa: CASSLDTSNEKLFF

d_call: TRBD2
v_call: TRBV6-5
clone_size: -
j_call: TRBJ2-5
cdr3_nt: TGTGCCAGCAATTCGGGGGGTGCAGGGCAGGAGACCCAGTACTTC
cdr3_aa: CASNSGGAGQETQYF

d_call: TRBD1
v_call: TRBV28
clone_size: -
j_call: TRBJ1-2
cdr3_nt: TGTGCCAGCAGGAGACAGGGGCCGTTAGCTAACTATGGCTACACCTTC
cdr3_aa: CASRRQGPLANYGYTF

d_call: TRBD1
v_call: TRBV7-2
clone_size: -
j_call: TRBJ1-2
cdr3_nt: TGTGCCAGCAGCTTCCCGGTAACAGGGGGTGACTATGGCTACACCTTC
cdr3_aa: CASSFPVTGGDYGYTF

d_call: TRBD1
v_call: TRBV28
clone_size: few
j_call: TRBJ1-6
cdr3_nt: TGTGCCAGCCATCTAAGCAGGGGGCTCGTAAATTCACCCCTCCACTTT
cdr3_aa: CASHLSRGLVNSPLHF

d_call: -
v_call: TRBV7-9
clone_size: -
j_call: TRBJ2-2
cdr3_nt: TGTGCCAGCAGCTTAGCGCGCGTCGGGGAGCTGTTTTTT
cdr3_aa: CASSLARVGELFF

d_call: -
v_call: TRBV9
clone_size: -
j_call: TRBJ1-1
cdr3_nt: TGTGCCAGCAGCGTAAGGCCCGGGGGGAACACTGAAGCTTTCTTT
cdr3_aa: CASSVRPGGNTEAFF

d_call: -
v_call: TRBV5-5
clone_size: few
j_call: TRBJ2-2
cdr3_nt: TGTGCCAGCAGCTTGGGCGGGACGAACACCGGGGAGCTGTTTTTT
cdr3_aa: CASSLGGTNTGELFF

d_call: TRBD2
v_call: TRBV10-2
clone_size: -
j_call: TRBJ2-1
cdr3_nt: TGCGCCAGCAGGGACGGACTAGCGGCCCCCTACAATGAGCAGTTCTTC
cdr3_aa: CASRDGLAAPYNEQFF

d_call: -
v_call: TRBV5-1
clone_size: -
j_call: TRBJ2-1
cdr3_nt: TGCGCCAGCAGCTTGAAGGACAGCTTAAATGAGCAGTTCTTC
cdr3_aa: CASSLKDSLNEQFF

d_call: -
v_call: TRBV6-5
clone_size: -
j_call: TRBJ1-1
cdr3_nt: TGTGCCAGCAGTTCCCTTTACACTGAAGCTTTCTTT
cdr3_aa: CASSSLYTEAFF

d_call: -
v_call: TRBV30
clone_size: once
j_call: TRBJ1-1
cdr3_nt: TGTGCCTGGAGTGTGAGGAAGAACACTGAAGCTTTCTTT
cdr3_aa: CAWSVRKNTEAFF

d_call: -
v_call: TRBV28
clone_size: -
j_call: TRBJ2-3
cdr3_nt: TGTGCCAGCGGCGGGACAGCCTCCACAGATACGCAGTATTTT
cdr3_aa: CASGGTASTDTQYF

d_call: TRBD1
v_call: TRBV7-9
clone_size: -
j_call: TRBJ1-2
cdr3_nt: TGTGCCAGCAGCTTGACAGGGCGAGGCTACACCTTC
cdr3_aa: CASSLTGRGYTF

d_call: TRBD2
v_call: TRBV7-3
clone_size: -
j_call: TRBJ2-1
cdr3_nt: TGTGCCAGCAGCTCACCCGGGACTAGCGGGGGCCCCTTTATGGATGAGCAGTTCTTC
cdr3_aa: CASSSPGTSGGPFMDEQFF

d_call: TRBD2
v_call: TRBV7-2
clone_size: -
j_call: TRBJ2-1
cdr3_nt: TGTGCCAGCAGCTTAGGACTAGCGGGAAACAATGAGCAGTTCTTC
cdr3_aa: CASSLGLAGNNEQFF

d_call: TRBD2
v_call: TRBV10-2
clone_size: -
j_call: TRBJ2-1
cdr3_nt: TGCGCCAGCAGTGAGGCCAGACTAGCGGGGCAGTTCTTC
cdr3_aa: CASSEARLAGQFF

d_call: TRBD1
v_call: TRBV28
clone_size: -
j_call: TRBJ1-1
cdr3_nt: TGTGCCAGCAGCGTCACGACAGGGGGCACTGAAGCTTTCTTT
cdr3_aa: CASSVTTGGTEAFF

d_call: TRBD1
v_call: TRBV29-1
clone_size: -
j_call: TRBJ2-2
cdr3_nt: TGCAGCGTTACGGACAGGGTTAACACCGGGGAGCTGTTTTTT
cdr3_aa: CSVTDRVNTGELFF

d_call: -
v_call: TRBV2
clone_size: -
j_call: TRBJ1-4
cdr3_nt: TGTGCCAGCAGTGAAGCCTCAAGGGGGGGTTTAACCAAACTGTTTTTT
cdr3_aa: CASSEASRGGLTKLFF

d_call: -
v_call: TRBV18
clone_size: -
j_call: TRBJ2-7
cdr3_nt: TGTGCCAGCTCACCAAGGCCGAACAGCTTTGTCAACGAGCAGTACTTC
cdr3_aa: CASSPRPNSFVNEQYF

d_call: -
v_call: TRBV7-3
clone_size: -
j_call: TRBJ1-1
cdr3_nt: TGTGCCAGCAGCCAAGGGGGTTGGGCAACTGAAGCTTTCTTT
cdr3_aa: CASSQGGWATEAFF

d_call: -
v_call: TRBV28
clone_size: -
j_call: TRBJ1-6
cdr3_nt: TGTGCCAGCAGTTTCCCCACCTGGGGGGGGGCGAGCTCCTATAATTCACCCCTCCACTTT
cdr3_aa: CASSFPTWGGASSYNSPLHF

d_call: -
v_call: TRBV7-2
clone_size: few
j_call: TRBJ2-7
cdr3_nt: TGTGCCAGCAGCTTTCGGCCCGCCTGGAGCTCCTACGAGCAGTACTTC
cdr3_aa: CASSFRPAWSSYEQYF

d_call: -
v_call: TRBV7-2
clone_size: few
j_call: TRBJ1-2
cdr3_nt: TGTGCCAGCAGCTTAGGCTCAGGGTTAGATCCTCGGGGCTACACCTTC
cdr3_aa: CASSLGSGLDPRGYTF

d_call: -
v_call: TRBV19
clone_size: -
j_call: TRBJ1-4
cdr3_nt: TGTGCCAGCAGCTACGACAGTGAAAAACTGTTTTTT
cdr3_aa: CASSYDSEKLFF

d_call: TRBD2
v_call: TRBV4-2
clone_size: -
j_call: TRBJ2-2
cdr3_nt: TGTGCCAGCAGCCAAGAGCCGCCGGGACTAGCGGGGGGGTTCACCGGGGAGCTGTTTTTT
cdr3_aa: CASSQEPPGLAGGFTGELFF

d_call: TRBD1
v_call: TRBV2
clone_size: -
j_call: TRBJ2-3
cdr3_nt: TGTGCCAGCAGTCCCGGGACAGCTAGCACAGATACGCAGTATTTT
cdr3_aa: CASSPGTASTDTQYF